A single sample gave rise to the 16 T cell receptor beta chains below, sequenced in a study of cytomegalovirus exposure and HLA in healthy donors. The primer mix had 60 Vbeta and 13 Jbeta primers. Profiling relied on immunoSEQ multiplex PCR, and the TCRdb table lists in-frame clones only, not all of them. Here the sample spans 90,000 to 120,000 clones, 65% to 80% being singletons. The sequencing input was PBMCs. All receptors come from a male donor in good health and CMV-seronegative.

The chain couples TRBV30 to TRBJ2-4; D is possibly TRBD2 (6 bases). Germline CDR1 is GTSNPN and CDR2 is SVGIG (reference sequence). This CDR3 region has 13 residues. V lost 5 bases to trimming and J lost 8 bases, with 16 bases between them. DNA for the CDR3: TGTGCCTGGGGCAAGACTAGGGCGGACATTCAGTACTTC. It specifies CAWGKTRADIQYF.

This clone was counted only a few times. The chain has TRBV20-1 and TRBJ1-1, with unresolved D. Germline-derived CDR1 and CDR2 are DFQATT and SNEGSKA (reference sequence). Trimming pared 6 bases from V and 5 bases from J, leaving 7 bases between. The CDR3 has 10 residues. CDR3 bases: TGCAGTGCCCTTAGAACTGAAGCTTTCTTT. It encodes CSALRTEAFF.

The chain employs TRBV5-1 and TRBJ1-4; tentatively, D is TRBD1 (5 bases). Germline lookup yields CDR1 SGHRS and CDR2 YFSETQ. This CDR3 spans 16 amino acids. V lost 5 bases to trimming and J lost 2 bases, with 16 bases between them. As DNA, the CDR3 is TGCGCCAGCAGTCCAGGGCCCGTGGGCACTAATGAAAAACTGTTTTTT. Protein: CASSPGPVGTNEKLFF.

This clone has a handful of counts. The J gene is TRBJ2-1, the V gene TRBV10-3; 7 bases fit TRBD1. Germline V CDR1 and CDR2: ENHRY, SYGVKD. The J segment lost 9 bases and the V segment lost 6 bases, leaving 8 bases of the junction unmatched. This CDR3 contains 13 residues. In DNA form, the CDR3 reads TGTGCCATCAGCGAGCCAGGGGGTGGTGAGCAGTTCTTC. Protein: CAISEPGGGEQFF.

This chain links TRBV19 with TRBJ2-1; 12 bases are shared with TRBD2. V was clipped by 3 bases and J by 6 bases; unmatched bases: 3. The CDR3 is 15 residues long. CDR1 LNHDA and CDR2 SQIVND come from the germline V gene (reference sequence). CDR3 DNA: TGTGCCAGTAGTATTCTAGCGGGAGGGTTCAATGAGCAGTTCTTC. It specifies CASSILAGGFNEQFF.

The genes are TRBV4-1 and TRBJ1-5; 9 nucleotides line up with TRBD1. Per germline, CDR1 MGHRA and CDR2 YSYEKL. The CDR3 totals 16 residues. The trim removed 1 base at V and 3 bases at J, leaving 4 bases unmatched. The CDR3 DNA reads TGCGCCAGCAGCCAAGCACAGGGGGCTTTCAATCAGCCCCAGCATTTT. Amino acid sequence: CASSQAQGAFNQPQHF.

The V call is TRBV25-1, the J call TRBJ1-2; a weak D match, TRBD1 (5 bases). V was cut by 5 bases and J by 0 bases, with 10 bases left in between. This CDR3 is 14 amino acids long. Looked up from germline, CDR1 is MGHDK and CDR2 is SYGVNS. This CDR3 reads CASSPTVANYGYTF. The CDR3, as DNA: TGTGCCAGCAGTCCGACAGTAGCTAACTATGGCTACACCTTC.

The chain joins TRBV21-1 to TRBJ2-2; the table's D call TRBD1 went unverified against the DNA. TRBV21-1 represents a pseudogene. The CDR3 contains 14 residues. The CDR3 here is CASSDGQGAGELFF. Written as DNA, the CDR3 is TGTGCCAGCAGCGACGGACAGGGAGCCGGGGAGCTGTTTTTT.

The gene calls are TRBV2 and TRBJ1-6, with D possibly being TRBD1 (5 bases). Germline values: CDR1 SNHLY, CDR2 FYNNEI. CDR3 size: 15 residues. V was trimmed by 4 bases and J by 5 bases, leaving 12 bases between them. The CDR3 is CASSGEAGNNSPLHF. The CDR3 nucleotides read TGTGCCAGCAGTGGAGAGGCAGGGAATAATTCACCCCTCCACTTT.

The chain employs TRBV19 and TRBJ1-4; D unresolved. CDR1 LNHDA and CDR2 SQIVND come from the germline V gene (reference sequence). The CDR3 is 17 amino acids. Trimming removed 3 bases from V and 0 bases from J, with 14 bases in between. The CDR3 sequence: CASSILHVRATNEKLFF. The DNA for the CDR3 is TGTGCCAGTAGTATCCTCCATGTCCGGGCAACTAATGAAAAACTGTTTTTT.

This chain uses TRBV12-5 with TRBJ2-2; 7 bases agree with TRBD1. This CDR3 region has 15 residues. Per the germline V gene, CDR1 is LGHNT and CDR2 is FRNRAP. V was clipped by 3 bases and J by 3 bases; unmatched bases: 4. CDR3 coding DNA: TGTGCTAGTGGTTTTATTACAGGGGACACCGGGGAGCTGTTTTTT. The encoded protein is CASGFITGDTGELFF.

The rearrangement joins TRBV11-2 to TRBJ2-7, with D unresolved. This CDR3 spans 16 amino acids. Germline V lookup: CDR1 SGHAT, CDR2 FQNNGV. Trimming removed 4 bases from V and 2 bases from J, with 18 bases in between. The chain's CDR3 is CASSSPLAEVPYEQYF. CDR3 coding DNA: TGTGCCAGCAGCTCTCCCCTGGCTGAAGTGCCCTACGAGCAGTACTTC.

V gene TRBV28 combines with J gene TRBJ1-1; D may be TRBD1 (6 bases). The CDR3 is 15 amino acids. In germline, CDR1 is MDHEN, CDR2 SYDVKM. The V gene lost 4 bases and the J gene lost 1 base, with 13 bases spanning the gap. The CDR3 DNA sequence: TGTGCCAGCAGTTCGCCAACAGGGAAGAACACTGAAGCTTTCTTT. Translation: CASSSPTGKNTEAFF.

The J gene is TRBJ2-1, the V gene TRBV10-2, with D perhaps TRBD2 (6 bases). CDR3 length equals 16 residues. V dropped 1 base and J dropped 4 bases, with 14 bases sitting between them. CDR1 and CDR2 from the germline V gene are WSHSY and SAAADI. The CDR3 sequence is CASSEFEKAGYNEQFF. CDR3 nucleotides: TGCGCCAGCAGTGAGTTCGAAAAAGCGGGTTACAATGAGCAGTTCTTC.

The chain links TRBV5-1 to TRBJ2-5; 10 bases map to TRBD1. With 3 bases clipped from V and 6 bases from J, the junction kept 8 bases outside the gene matches. The CDR3 covers 15 residues. From germline, CDR1 is SGHRS and CDR2 YFSETQ. CDR3 amino acids: CASSSDRGRAKTQYF. In DNA, the CDR3 is TGCGCCAGCAGCTCTGACAGGGGGCGCGCAAAGACCCAGTACTTC.

The V gene is TRBV6-1, the J gene TRBJ2-3, with 8 bases matching TRBD2. Germline V gene sequence: CDR1 MNHNS, CDR2 SASEGT. Trimming cost V 10 bases and J 6 bases; bases outside gene matches: 15. The CDR3 runs 15 residues. The CDR3 spells CATILKATGGDTQYF. The CDR3 bases are TGTGCCACCATCCTTAAGGCAACGGGAGGGGATACGCAGTATTTT.